This TCR beta chain was sequenced during a study of blood T cell repertoires in COVID-19. Germline values: CDR1 LGHDT, CDR2 YNNKEL (reference sequence). The ends lost 6 bases at V and 0 bases at J; junction bases unmatched: 14. The CDR3 extends over 18 amino acids. Per the original methods: By means of reference gene primer amplification, nucleated cell counts were estimated. Produced via immunoSEQ multiplex PCR; TCRdb's table is partial and in-frame only. That table gives V, J and clone size, and the DNA gave D and trimming. The sample carries 150,000 or so clones, around 84% recorded once. This clone was seen ten or more times.

The rearrangement joins TRBV3-1 (or the pseudogene TRBV3-2) to TRBJ1-3, with TRBD1 identical over 7 bases. The origin of this receptor is a human donor with acute or convalescent COVID-19. The donor label of this sample is uncertain. Source material: peripheral blood. CDR3 residues: CASSRYTPGDSSGNTIYF. CDR3 nucleotides: TGTGCCAGCAGTCGCTACACCCCAGGGGACAGCTCTGGAAACACCATATATTTT.